A single sample is the source of the 18 T cell receptor beta chains below, sequenced in a study of Ad26.COV2.S vaccination and SARS-CoV-2 variants. The assay was immunoSEQ multiplex PCR, and TCRdb's table has in-frame clones only and misses some. This sample has about 350,000 clones; just over 90% occur once, and the top ten carry around 4.2%. This specimen was peripheral blood, taken after recovery from COVID-19. Every receptor here comes from a human donor who had recovered from COVID-19.

V is TRBV6-6 and J is TRBJ1-3; D is unclear. Germline values: CDR1 MNHNY, CDR2 SVGAGI (reference sequence). The CDR3 has 14 residues. Trimming removed 5 bases from V and 1 base from J, with 9 bases in between. The CDR3 reads CASSNGMSGNTIYF. As DNA, the CDR3 is TGTGCCAGCAGTAACGGGATGTCTGGAAACACCATATATTTT.

The chain is built from TRBV7-2 and TRBJ1-2; 8 positions match TRBD1. Germline lookup yields CDR1 SGHTA and CDR2 FQGNSA. V lost 4 bases to trimming and J lost 3 bases; unmatched junction nucleotides: 7. The length of the CDR3 is 15 residues. The CDR3 nucleotides are TGTGCCAGCAGCTCAGGGGACAGGTCCTACTATGGCTACACCTTC. Its translation is CASSSGDRSYYGYTF.

The chain couples TRBV7-8 to TRBJ2-2, with 7 bases aligning to TRBD1. After removal of 2 bases from V and 5 bases from J, the junction contained 5 bases not matched to a gene. The CDR3 has 15 amino acids. CDR1 and CDR2 (germline): SGHVS, FQNEAQ. The CDR3 spells CASSLRGGATGELFF. CDR3 DNA sequence: TGTGCCAGCAGCTTAAGAGGGGGCGCGACCGGGGAGCTGTTTTTT.

The chain combines TRBV7-9 with TRBJ2-7; D is possibly TRBD2 (7 bases). Looked up from germline, CDR1 is SEHNR and CDR2 is FQNEAQ (reference sequence). The CDR3 contains 16 residues. The V gene lost 2 bases and the J gene lost 4 bases, with 18 bases spanning the gap. The CDR3 loop reads CASSLSGRGFPYEQYF. CDR3 sequence (DNA): TGTGCCAGCAGCTTATCGGGGAGGGGGTTTCCATACGAGCAGTACTTC.

The chain uses TRBV7-8 and TRBJ1-6, with 7 bases fitting TRBD1. Germline assignment: CDR1 SGHVS and CDR2 FQNEAQ. V trimming: 6 bases; J trimming: 7 bases; junction bases outside the gene matches: 6. CDR3 size: 14 residues. The CDR3 DNA sequence: TGTGCCAGCAGTCCGGGACAGCCAAATTCACCCCTCCACTTT. Translated, it gives CASSPGQPNSPLHF.

The chain links TRBV5-4 to TRBJ1-1, with TRBD1 matching over 7 bases. Per germline, CDR1 SGHNT and CDR2 YYREEE (reference sequence). J lost 1 base, V lost 4 bases, and 4 bases had no gene match. CDR3 length: 14 amino acids. CDR3 amino acids: CASSPTGPNTEAFF. The DNA of the CDR3 is TGTGCCAGCAGCCCGACAGGGCCGAACACTGAAGCTTTCTTT.

The chain is built from TRBV28 and TRBJ2-3, with D possibly matching TRBD2 (6 bases). CDR1 and CDR2 (germline): MDHEN, SYDVKM. V was pared by 2 bases and J by 4 bases, with 13 bases between. The CDR3 covers 15 residues. The CDR3: CASSLGGAGADTQYF. CDR3 in DNA: TGTGCCAGCAGTTTAGGCGGGGCTGGGGCAGATACGCAGTATTTT.

This chain links TRBV27 with TRBJ1-4; a weak D match, TRBD1 (5 bases). The CDR3 runs 13 residues. The ends were cut back, 7 bases at V and 7 bases at J, with 13 bases in the middle. CDR1 is MNHEY, CDR2 SMNVEV, per germline (reference sequence). The CDR3 region has the DNA TGTGCCAGCACCCTACGGGGGGGTGAAAAACTGTTTTTT. This encodes CASTLRGGEKLFF.

This sequence joins TRBV6-5 and TRBJ2-2; D possibly uses TRBD1 or TRBD2 (6 bases each). Germline-derived CDR1 and CDR2 are MNHEY and SVGAGI. The V gene lost 2 bases and the J gene lost 5 bases, with 12 bases spanning the gap. This CDR3 region has 15 residues. CDR3 nucleotide sequence: TGTGCCAGCAGTTACCGGGGGCAACCGACCGGGGAGCTGTTTTTT. Translated: CASSYRGQPTGELFF.

The chain recombines TRBV7-6 with TRBJ1-1; no reliable D call. Per germline, CDR1 SGHVS and CDR2 FNYEAQ. Trimming pared 6 bases from V and 0 bases from J, leaving 8 bases between. The CDR3 is 13 amino acids. The CDR3 sequence is CASSRTVNTEAFF. Here the CDR3 DNA reads TGTGCCAGCAGTCGCACTGTGAACACTGAAGCTTTCTTT.

The chain uses TRBV6-5 and TRBJ1-6; D is possibly TRBD1 (5 bases). CDR1 is MNHEY and CDR2 is SVGAGI in the germline V gene. V lost 1 base and J 5 bases, leaving 12 bases between the germline ends. This CDR3 is built from 16 residues. CDR3 residues: CASSYWGNRNNSPLHF. DNA of the CDR3: TGTGCCAGCAGTTACTGGGGTAACAGGAATAATTCACCCCTCCACTTT.

This clone was observed a few times. This chain joins TRBV18 and TRBJ1-3; D is possibly TRBD1 (5 bases). Germline assignment: CDR1 KGHSH and CDR2 LQKENI. Trimming took 0 bases from V and 6 from J, leaving 18 bases between them. CDR3 length: 17 residues. The CDR3 is CASSPPSAGQRVNTIYF. The CDR3 DNA sequence: TGTGCCAGCTCACCACCATCGGCAGGGCAAAGAGTAAACACCATATATTTT.

The chain combines TRBV19 with TRBJ2-3; tentatively, D is TRBD1 or TRBD2 (5 bases each). The V end was cut by 7 bases, the J end by 6 bases, with 11 bases between. Germline V gene lookup returns CDR1 LNHDA and CDR2 SQIVND (reference sequence). There are 12 residues in the CDR3. CDR3 region: CASMGVDDTQYF. The DNA of the CDR3 is TGTGCCAGTATGGGGGTGGATGATACGCAGTATTTT.

The chain employs TRBV7-2 and TRBJ1-5; perhaps TRBD1 as D (6 bases). Trimming left V 6 bases short and J 3 bases short, with 15 bases between. The germline gives CDR1 SGHTA, CDR2 FQGNSA. CDR3 length: 15 residues. The CDR3 sequence is CASSNPGQLNQPQHF. The DNA of the CDR3 is TGTGCCAGCAGTAATCCGGGACAACTCAATCAGCCCCAGCATTTT.

This chain connects TRBV12-3 or TRBV12-4 to TRBJ1-5, with a weak D call TRBD1 (5 bases). The CDR3 has 13 amino acids. Trimming stripped 8 bases from V and 5 bases from J, with 13 bases between. The CDR3 reads CASGQGVDQPQHF. In DNA, the CDR3 is TGTGCCAGCGGCCAAGGGGTCGATCAGCCCCAGCATTTT.

Only one count was recorded for this clone. The chain recombines TRBV18 with TRBJ1-5; 7 bases align to TRBD1. Germline CDR1 KGHSH, CDR2 LQKENI. V lost 2 bases and J lost 5; bases outside the gene matches: 3. This CDR3 region has 14 residues. The CDR3 DNA reads as TGTGCCAGCTCACCAAGTACAGGGGATCAGCCCCAGCATTTT. Translation gives CASSPSTGDQPQHF.

This chain joins TRBV13 and TRBJ2-3, with D possibly TRBD1 on 6 matching bases. Trimming shortened V by 5 bases and J by 5 bases, and 8 bases separated the two germline ends. The length of the CDR3 is 12 residues. CDR1 is PRHDT and CDR2 is FYEKMQ in the germline V gene (reference sequence). CDR3 in amino acids: CASSRGGDTQYF. CDR3 coding DNA: TGTGCCAGCAGCAGAGGGGGAGATACGCAGTATTTT.

This chain connects TRBV6-5 to TRBJ2-7; 7 nucleotides align to TRBD2. The germline V gene has CDR1 MNHEY and CDR2 SVGAGI. This CDR3 is built from 16 residues. The J segment lost 7 bases and the V segment lost 4 bases, leaving 16 bases of the junction unmatched. The CDR3 spells CASSFERGGRGLEQYF. As DNA, the CDR3 is TGTGCCAGCAGTTTCGAACGGGGAGGGAGGGGCCTGGAGCAGTACTTC.